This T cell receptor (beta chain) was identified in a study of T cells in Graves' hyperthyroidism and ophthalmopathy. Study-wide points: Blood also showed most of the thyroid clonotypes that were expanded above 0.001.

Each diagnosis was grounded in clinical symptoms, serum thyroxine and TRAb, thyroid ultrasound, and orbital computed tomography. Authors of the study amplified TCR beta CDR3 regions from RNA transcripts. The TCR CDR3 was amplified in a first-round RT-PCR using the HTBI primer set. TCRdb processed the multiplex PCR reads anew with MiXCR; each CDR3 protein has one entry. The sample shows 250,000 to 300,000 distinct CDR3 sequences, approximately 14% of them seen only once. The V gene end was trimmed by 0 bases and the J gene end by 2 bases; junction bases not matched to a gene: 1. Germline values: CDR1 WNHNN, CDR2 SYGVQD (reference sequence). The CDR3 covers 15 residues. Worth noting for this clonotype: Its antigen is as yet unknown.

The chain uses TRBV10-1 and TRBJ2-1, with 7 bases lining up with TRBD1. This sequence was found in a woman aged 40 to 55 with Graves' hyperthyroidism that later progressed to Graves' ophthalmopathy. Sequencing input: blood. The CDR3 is CASSESQGAYNEQFF. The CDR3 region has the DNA TGCGCCAGCAGTGAGTCTCAGGGGGCCTACAATGAGCAGTTCTTC.